Included here is one T cell receptor beta chain sequence, with context. Its antigen is not known. The data stem from a study of blood T cells in healthy people across ages. Study conclusions and caveats: Estimated diversity that came from one million T cells was considered an underestimate.

This CDR3 region has 15 residues. Per germline, CDR1 LNHNV and CDR2 YYDKDF (reference sequence). J lost 9 bases, V lost 5 bases, and 8 bases had no gene match. A second 7 to 11 cycle PCR used barcoded and J-beta primers. TCRdb re-analysed the 5' RACE reads in MiXCR, keeping a single row per CDR3 protein. The sample includes 1.5 million to 2 million distinct CDR3 sequences, 49% of them seen just once. The chain recombines TRBV15 with TRBJ2-1; 12 nucleotides align to TRBD2. This TCR derives from a woman aged 40 to 50 in good health. Sequencing input: blood. The CDR3 loop reads CATSLPSGGAVEQFF. The CDR3 region has the DNA TGTGCCACCAGCCTACCTAGCGGGGGGGCCGTTGAGCAGTTCTTC.